Listed here are 22 T cell receptor beta chains from one sample, sequenced in a study of blood T cell repertoires in COVID-19. The protocol was immunoSEQ multiplex PCR, while the TCRdb copy is restricted to in-frame clones and leaves out a portion. The sample holds around 130,000 clones, around nine tenths seen once. Sequenced input: peripheral blood. The receptors shown here come from a human donor in a cohort sampled during active COVID-19.

V is TRBV30 and J is TRBJ2-2; tentatively, D is TRBD1 (5 bases). With 2 bases removed from V and 3 bases from J, the gap between germline ends came to 19 bases. Germline-derived CDR1 and CDR2 are GTSNPN and SVGIG (reference sequence). The CDR3 is 17 amino acids. The CDR3 nucleotides read TGTGCCTGGAGTCAATGGGGAAGGGGTATGGACACCGGGGAGCTGTTTTTT. It encodes CAWSQWGRGMDTGELFF.

The gene calls are TRBV10-2 and TRBJ2-1; 8 bases are a match to TRBD2. Germline V gene lookup returns CDR1 WSHSY and CDR2 SAAADI. The CDR3 runs 15 residues. With V trimmed by 3 bases and J by 6 bases, 7 bases remained unmatched. The CDR3 nucleotides read TGCGCCAGCAGTGAAACACGGGGGGGCCGCAATGAGCAGTTCTTC. Its translation: CASSETRGGRNEQFF.

This clone showed up just a few times. The rearrangement uses TRBV28 and TRBJ1-5; 7 bases agree with TRBD1. J lost 0 bases, V lost 6 bases, and 2 bases had no gene match. Germline loops: CDR1 MDHEN, CDR2 SYDVKM. The CDR3 is 14 amino acids. As DNA, the CDR3 is TGTGCCAGCAGACGACAGGGTAGCAATCAGCCCCAGCATTTT. Protein product: CASRRQGSNQPQHF.

The chain carries TRBV15 and TRBJ2-3, with D possibly being TRBD2 (5 bases). Trimming left V 8 bases short and J 0 bases short, with 12 bases between. Germline V gives CDR1 LNHNV, CDR2 YYDKDF (reference sequence). The CDR3 totals 14 residues. The CDR3 sequence: CATRTAFSTDTQYF. The CDR3 nucleotides read TGTGCCACCCGGACTGCCTTTAGCACAGATACGCAGTATTTT.

The J gene is TRBJ2-3, the V gene TRBV7-6; 13 bases line up with TRBD2. The junction had 1 base not matched to a gene; V was cut back by 0 bases and J by 7 bases. This CDR3 comprises 15 residues. Germline assignment: CDR1 SGHVS and CDR2 FNYEAQ. The CDR3 DNA is TGTGCCAGCAGCTTAGCGACTAGCGGGGGGCATACGCAGTATTTT. The encoded protein is CASSLATSGGHTQYF.

This clone has more than one count but fewer than ten. This chain uses TRBV6-4 with TRBJ2-2; TRBD2 agrees at 7 bases. V was clipped by 6 bases and J by 2 bases; unmatched bases: 6. CDR3 length: 15 amino acids. CDR1 is MRHNA, CDR2 SNTAGT, per germline. CDR3 region: CASSTGTINTGELFF. Here the CDR3 DNA reads TGTGCCAGCAGCACCGGGACTATTAACACCGGGGAGCTGTTTTTT.

The gene calls are TRBV2 and TRBJ2-1; D possibly corresponds to TRBD1 (5 bases). The ends were cut back, 8 bases at V and 4 bases at J, with 15 bases in the middle. The V gene's germline CDR1 is SNHLY and CDR2 FYNNEI. This CDR3 is built from 14 residues. In DNA form, the CDR3 reads TGTGCCAGCGGGGCCGCAACAAGGTACAATGAGCAGTTCTTC. Translating it yields CASGAATRYNEQFF.

The CDR3 reads CASSLPDSNTGELFF. The CDR3 DNA reads as TGTGCCAGCTCACTCCCGGACAGCAACACCGGGGAGCTGTTTTTT. The V and J genes are TRBV18 and TRBJ2-2; D is perhaps TRBD1 (6 bases). Germline CDR1 KGHSH, CDR2 LQKENI. Trimming left V 4 bases short and J 2 bases short, with 11 bases between. This CDR3 comprises 15 residues.

The J gene is TRBJ2-3, the V gene TRBV4-2, with TRBD2 matching 11 bases. The J segment lost 4 bases and the V segment lost 1 base, leaving 10 bases of the junction unmatched. The CDR3 loop spans 18 amino acids. CDR1 is LGHNA, CDR2 YNFKEQ, per germline. The CDR3 is CASSQGSASGRMADTQYF. CDR3 bases: TGTGCCAGCAGCCAAGGTTCGGCTAGCGGGAGGATGGCAGATACGCAGTATTTT.

This clone was seen only once. This rearrangement joins TRBV7-2 to TRBJ2-2; TRBD2 matches 14 bases. The CDR3 spans 16 residues. Germline V lookup: CDR1 SGHTA, CDR2 FQGNSA. The V segment lost 5 bases and the J segment 6 bases; nucleotides outside the gene matches: 5. CDR3 in DNA: TGTGCCAGCAGCCCGCCGGGACTAGCGGGAGCCGGGGAGCTGTTTTTT. Residues: CASSPPGLAGAGELFF. Drawing the rest from reference TRBV7-2 and TRBJ2-2, the complete variable domain is GAGVSQSPSNKVTEKGKDVELRCDPISGHTALYWYRQSLGQGLEFLIYFQGNSAPDKSGLPSDRFSAERTGGSVSTLTIQRTQQEDSAVYLCASSPPGLAGAGELFFGEGSRLTVL.

The chain uses TRBV19 and TRBJ2-2; maybe TRBD1 (6 bases). Per germline, CDR1 LNHDA and CDR2 SQIVND (reference sequence). V lost 2 bases, J lost 1 base, and 11 bases lay in between. The CDR3 totals 16 residues. In DNA form, the CDR3 reads TGTGCCAGTAGTATACAGGGGTATTGGAACACCGGGGAGCTGTTTTTT. Encoded protein: CASSIQGYWNTGELFF.

The chain is built from TRBV19 and TRBJ2-1; 7 bases are shared with TRBD1. This CDR3 comprises 16 residues. After removal of 4 bases from V and 3 bases from J, the junction contained 9 bases not matched to a gene. CDR1 LNHDA and CDR2 SQIVND come from the germline V gene (reference sequence). CDR3 coding DNA: TGTGCCAGTAGTACCGCCGCAGGGGGTGACTACAATGAGCAGTTCTTC. This sequence encodes CASSTAAGGDYNEQFF.

The chain employs TRBV25-1 and TRBJ2-7, with 8 bases identical to TRBD1. The trim removed 6 bases at V and 3 bases at J, leaving 4 bases unmatched. The CDR3 length is 13 residues. The germline CDR1 and CDR2 sequences are MGHDK and SYGVNS. The CDR3 DNA is TGTGCCAGCAGAGGACAGGGCAACTACGAGCAGTACTTC. Its protein product is CASRGQGNYEQYF.

The rearrangement joins TRBV11-1 to TRBJ2-7, with 7 positions matching TRBD2. Germline values: CDR1 SGHAT, CDR2 FQDESV (reference sequence). V was pared by 2 bases and J by 7 bases, with 11 bases of the junction left unmatched. The CDR3 has 15 amino acids. The CDR3 reads CASSLRRGTPGEQYF. Here the CDR3 DNA reads TGTGCCAGCAGCTTAAGGCGGGGGACCCCGGGGGAGCAGTACTTC.

This rearrangement joins TRBV28 to TRBJ2-2; TRBD2 matches 7 bases. The ends lost 6 bases at V and 0 bases at J; junction bases unmatched: 10. Germline V gene lookup returns CDR1 MDHEN and CDR2 SYDVKM. The CDR3 totals 17 residues. The CDR3 DNA sequence: TGTGCCAGCAGCTACAGTATGGCGGGAGCGAACACCGGGGAGCTGTTTTTT. As protein: CASSYSMAGANTGELFF.

This chain connects TRBV7-6 to TRBJ2-1; 8 bases are shared with TRBD1. Germline V gene lookup returns CDR1 SGHVS and CDR2 FNYEAQ. The CDR3 length is 15 residues. With V trimmed by 7 bases and J by 4 bases, 9 bases remained unmatched. The CDR3 here is CASISGTGLYNEQFF. The CDR3 bases are TGTGCCAGCATCTCCGGGACAGGACTTTACAATGAGCAGTTCTTC.

The chain recombines TRBV11-1 with TRBJ1-6, with D unresolved. Germline CDR1 and CDR2: SGHAT and FQDESV (reference sequence). V gave up 0 bases and J gave up 6 bases, with 9 bases separating them. The CDR3 consists of 15 residues. CDR3 amino acids: CASSLAPGLNSPLHF. The CDR3 region has the DNA TGTGCCAGCAGCTTAGCACCGGGTCTTAATTCACCCCTCCACTTT.

V and J are TRBV27 and TRBJ1-2, with D perhaps TRBD1 (6 bases). CDR1 is MNHEY and CDR2 is SMNVEV in the germline V gene (reference sequence). This CDR3 has 16 amino acids. Trimming left V 8 bases short and J 1 base short, with 20 bases between. For the CDR3, the DNA is TGTGCCAGCGCCTCTACAGGGTCCGCCGGTAACTATGGCTACACCTTC. This codes for CASASTGSAGNYGYTF.

The chain uses TRBV24-1 and TRBJ2-1, with 10 bases lining up with TRBD2. The CDR3 contains 14 residues. J was trimmed by 7 bases and V by 4 bases; bases with no gene match: 3. Germline V CDR1 and CDR2: KGHDR, SFDVKD. CDR3 nucleotide sequence: TGTGCCACCAGTGAAGCGGGGGGGCGTAATGAGCAGTTCTTC. Protein sequence: CATSEAGGRNEQFF.

This chain uses TRBV6-1 with TRBJ2-7; D gene ambiguous. Germline V lookup: CDR1 MNHNS, CDR2 SASEGT. Trimming stripped 2 bases from V and 3 bases from J, with 14 bases between. CDR3 size: 15 residues. Written as DNA, the CDR3 is TGTGCCAGCAGTGAACGACGGAGCCGAGGCTACGAGCAGTACTTC. Translated, it gives CASSERRSRGYEQYF.

The chain recombines TRBV5-6 with TRBJ1-5; 7 nucleotides line up with TRBD1. Trimming cost V 3 bases and J 0 bases; bases outside gene matches: 3. This CDR3 has 15 residues. Germline V lookup: CDR1 SGHDT, CDR2 YYEEEE. The CDR3 region is CASSWGTDSNQPQHF. The CDR3 DNA reads TGTGCCAGCAGCTGGGGGACAGATAGCAATCAGCCCCAGCATTTT.

The rearrangement uses TRBV18 and TRBJ2-1; 8 bases are a match to TRBD1. The length of the CDR3 is 15 residues. V dropped 1 base and J dropped 12; count of bases not matched to a gene: 11. Germline values: CDR1 KGHSH, CDR2 LQKENI. The CDR3 region has the DNA TGTGCCAGCTCACCACAACGCCACGGGACAGGAGTGCAGTTCTTC. This sequence encodes CASSPQRHGTGVQFF.